This TCR beta chain originates from a study of PD-1 blockade in classical Hodgkin lymphoma. About the research overall: Every 2 weeks, patients had 3 mg/kg nivolumab intravenously.

Exposure to brentuximab vedotin varied, and each patient had relapsed following autologous stem cell transplantation. Sequencing used immunoSEQ multiplex PCR; TCRdb keeps in-frame clones, though not all of them. This table has about 61,000 clones, approximately 92% appearing once. The receptor comes from a human donor with classical Hodgkin lymphoma. The source was peripheral blood mononuclear cells (PBMCs), collected at baseline.

DNA for the CDR3: TGTGCCAGCAGTTTTACCCTTAGTCAGCCCCAGCATTTT. Translation: CASSFTLSQPQHF. V usage is TRBV27 and J usage is TRBJ1-5; the D is unclear. This CDR3 is 13 amino acids long. Germline values: CDR1 MNHEY, CDR2 SMNVEV (reference sequence). Trimming stripped 3 bases from V and 6 bases from J, with 9 bases between.